This T cell receptor beta chain was found in a study of blood T cells in healthy people across ages (dated by TCRdb to the mid-2010s). Background on the whole study: In model experiments, template switching captured roughly one uniquely barcoded TCR beta cDNA molecule for every two T cells. Using deep sequencing normalized with unique cDNA molecular identifiers, the study measured how TCR beta repertoire diversity changes with age. The donors were divided into four age groups: young (average 16 years), middle-aged (approximately 39), aged (under 70) and long-lived (around 87). Donors of different ages were randomly distributed across sequencing lanes to avoid experimental bias. For two donors (one aged 18 to 30 and one aged 80 or older), the study analyzed two additional independent replicas of 1 million unique cDNA reads from the same blood draw. What the work shows at the level of the full study, not this receptor alone: Estimates of total diversity based on one million sequenced T cells were regarded as lower bounds and as underestimates. As age increased, observed TCR beta diversity per million T cells dropped in a roughly linear way, and a significant reduction was already evident by age 40. Since profiling was done on bulk unsorted PBMCs, naive and antigen-experienced compartments could not be conclusively compared. The CMV infection status of donors was not known, potentially confounding age-related changes in expanded clonotypes. A strong correlation was found between observed TCR beta diversity and the percentage of naive T cells measured by flow cytometry. The long-lived group showed more naive CD4+ T cells, fewer expanded clones and increased TCR diversity than the aged group, suggesting age selection.

Library preparation employed 5' RACE. The sequencer was an Illumina HiSeq 2500. A second 7 to 11 cycle PCR used a sample-barcoded 5' primer and a J-beta primer mix. A template-switch 5' adaptor carrying 12 random nucleotides introduced a unique molecular identifier onto each TCR beta cDNA molecule. Each sample yielded at least 2.5 million CDR3-containing paired-end reads. The Mint cDNA synthesis kit, primed by a TRBC-specific oligonucleotide, was used to synthesize first-strand cDNA from all RNA. Following uracil-DNA glycosylase treatment, all cDNA underwent a first 18-cycle PCR with the universal primers M1SS and BC2_uni_R. Turning to the authors' computational methods: Normalization of each sample was performed by random selection of 1 million high-quality reads, each carrying a distinct molecular identifier. Instead of being binned into consensus sequences, reads with shared molecular identifiers were discarded. CDR3 identification, clonotype clustering and error correction used MiTCR with a Q25 quality threshold and the strictest error-elimination algorithm. A nonparametric unseen species model using Euler transformation provided a lower-bound estimate of total TCR beta diversity. TCRdb trimmed the raw reads at Q25, called clones with MiXCR and kept productive beta chains. Identical CDR3 proteins give one entry, which carries the most common genes and DNA. It is TCRdb's table, rather than the study itself, that gives the V and J calls and clone size. The sample records 800,000 to 1,000,000 distinct CDR3 sequences, around 46% of which are singletons. The top ten clonotypes cover 13% of the sample.

Per the germline V gene (reference sequence), DFQATT is the CDR1 and SNEGSKA is the CDR2. From the cysteine up to the phenylalanine, the CDR3 has a length of 15 residues. Kept here is only the CDR3 DNA, which spans 45 bases and is read in frame from base 1. The germline ends are 13 bases apart after V is trimmed by 1 base and J by 1 base. For this clonotype: Its target antigen remains unknown. The input lacks base qualities; no much larger clone sits a single base away.

The approximately 39 donors, aged about 6 to 95 years, were systemically healthy Caucasian individuals from Russia. About 9.1 milliliters of peripheral blood were collected from each donor into EDTA-treated Vacutainer tubes. Ficoll-Paque density-gradient centrifugation was used to isolate PBMCs, with at least 6.5 million per sample. Trizol reagent was used to extract total RNA from the PBMCs, yielding at least 6 micrograms per sample. For every donor, flow cytometry on a PBMC aliquot measured the percentage of naive CD45RAhigh/CD27high T cells. The specimen sequenced was blood. The receptor comes from a man aged 30 to 45 in good health. Recombination joined TRBV20-1 with TRBJ2-5; the D gene cannot be named for sure. The DNA is as follows: TGCAGTGCTAGAGGGACCGAGTCCTCCCAAGAGACCCAGTACTTC. Translation gives CSARGTESSQETQYF.